This T cell receptor beta chain emerged from a study of human T cells and chemical hapten exposure. The overall study: Diphenylcyclopropenone, dosed weekly to the scalp, was given to patients throughout the roughly 25-week study. Whole-study findings and limits: The immune response of these alopecia patients might not match healthy individuals'.

One entry per CDR3 protein, called by TCRdb with MiXCR from the RACE reads. The sample consists of about 380,000 distinct CDR3 sequences, roughly 5.3% of them appearing once. Many counts were recorded for this clonotype. Its antigen is currently unknown. The CDR3 spans 16 residues. V lost 2 bases and J lost 0, with 8 bases in between. In germline, CDR1 is MNHNS, CDR2 SASEGT. Sample time point: pre-sensitization, week 0. Treatment here: therapeutic diphenylcyclopropenone sensitization with weekly scalp DPC. The material was whole blood, obtained in connection with sensitization to the hapten diphenylcyclopropenone (DPC). The chain recombines TRBV6-1 with TRBJ1-6; D is unclear. The sequence was collected from a woman aged 45-65 years with alopecia areata. Some clones in this sample may be carry-over from other donors' samples. The CDR3: CASSERMSSYNSPLHF. The CDR3 DNA is TGTGCCAGCAGTGAAAGGATGAGCTCCTATAATTCACCCCTCCACTTT.